A selection of T cell receptor beta chains follows, all from one sample in a study of control samples from healthy donors and cancer patients. TCRdb's table, derived via immunoSEQ multiplex PCR, lists solely in-frame clones and lacks some. Of some 67,000 clones in the sample, more than 75% are singletons; the top ten hold over 2%. The sample taken for sequencing was PBMCs. Every receptor here comes from a woman between 45 and 60 years old with head and neck cancer. Each CDR3 is given without its conserved first and last residue.

v_call cdr3_aa
TRBV14 ASSQGRRQGDTGELF
TRBV27 ASMSSLHYEQY
TRBV5-1 ASSQTDTQY
TRBV7-2 ASSQFRNTEAF
TRBV29-1 SVRQGPHEQY
TRBV9 ASSVAGGGGTDTQY
TRBV2 ASSERTVSNQPQH
TRBV21-1 ASSPPGSGASGANVLT
TRBV3-1/TRBV3-2 ASSQAGWGTGELF
TRBV27 ASFVHQGAEDSGNTIY
TRBV18 ASSPYTDGYT
TRBV29-1 SARTVGNTIY
TRBV5-1 ASSSLGKETQY
TRBV30 AWSGTGLRTPSGELF
TRBV28 ASSRIGAKNIQY
TRBV5-5 ASSLVSGYNSPLH
TRBV10-3 AISEGDRGPNEQY
TRBV15 ATSRDRLVNTQY
TRBV19 ASSKLANSQETQY
TRBV5-1 ASSRLTGNEQF
TRBV4-3 ASSQARNTGELF
TRBV28 ASSLRPGEAF
TRBV28 ASSSGLSSSYGYT
TRBV7-2 ASSSLGGPNEKLF
TRBV5-6 ASSLGQGVYGYT
TRBV7-3 ASSRDRTNTGELF
TRBV7-9 ASSFGTGGRKGYT
TRBV2 ASSEFQATNYGYT
TRBV18 ASSPQLESEQY
TRBV5-1 ASSSKHTGELF
TRBV4-3 ASSQGTGEGSYEQY
TRBV3-1/TRBV3-2 ASSQDRGTGELF
TRBV27 ASSSRGEAQH
TRBV30 AWSEAQGFRQY
TRBV7-2 ASSLSRGKNTEAF
TRBV27 ASSFNPPQVLGDTEAF
TRBV7-2 ASSLVRSHQETQY
TRBV5-4 ASSKPQLADRVETQY
TRBV4-2 ASSVDGGSGNTIY
TRBV5-1 ASSLDVMGIYEQY